This TCR beta chain was captured in a study of Graves' ophthalmopathy and Graves' hyperthyroidism. Amplification targeted the TCR beta CDR3 regions, with RNA transcripts as the source material. HTBI primers primed a first-round RT-PCR, and a second-round multiplex PCR followed. TCRdb reanalysed the multiplex PCR reads using MiXCR and keeps one entry per CDR3 protein. The table has 300,000 to 350,000 distinct CDR3 sequences, roughly 15% seen once; the top ten hold 10% to 15%. Germline assignment: CDR1 SEHNR and CDR2 FQNEAQ (reference sequence). Trimming cost V 4 bases and J 6 bases, with 6 bases left between them. The CDR3 loop spans 11 amino acids.

Sequences were obtained from peripheral blood. This chain links TRBV7-9 with TRBJ1-1; D ambiguous. This TCR came from an adult man with Graves' ophthalmopathy. The CDR3 loop is CASSSAAEAFF. CDR3 coding DNA: TGTGCCAGCAGCTCGGCAGCTGAAGCTTTCTTT.